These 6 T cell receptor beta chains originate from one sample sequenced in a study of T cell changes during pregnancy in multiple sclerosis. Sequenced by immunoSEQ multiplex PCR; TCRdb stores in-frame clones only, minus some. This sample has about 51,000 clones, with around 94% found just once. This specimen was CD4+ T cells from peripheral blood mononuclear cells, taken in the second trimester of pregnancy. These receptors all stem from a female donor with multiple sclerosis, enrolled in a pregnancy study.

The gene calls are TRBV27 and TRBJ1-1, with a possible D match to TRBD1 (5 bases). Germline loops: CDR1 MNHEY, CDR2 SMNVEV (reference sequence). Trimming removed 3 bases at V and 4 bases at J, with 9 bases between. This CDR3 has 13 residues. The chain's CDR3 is CASSFRVPTEAFF. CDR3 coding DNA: TGTGCCAGCAGTTTCAGGGTGCCCACTGAAGCTTTCTTT.

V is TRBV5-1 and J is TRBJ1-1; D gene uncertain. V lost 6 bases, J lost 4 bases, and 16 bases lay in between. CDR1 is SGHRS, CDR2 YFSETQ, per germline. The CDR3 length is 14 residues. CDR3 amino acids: CASKNGVGGTEAFF. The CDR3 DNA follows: TGCGCCAGCAAAAACGGGGTGGGTGGCACTGAAGCTTTCTTT. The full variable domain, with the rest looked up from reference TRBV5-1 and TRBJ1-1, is KAGVTQTPRYLIKTRGQQVTLSCSPISGHRSVSWYQQTPGQGLQFLFEYFSETQRNKGNFPGRFSGRQFSNSRSEMNVSTLELGDSALYLCASKNGVGGTEAFFGQGTRLTVV.

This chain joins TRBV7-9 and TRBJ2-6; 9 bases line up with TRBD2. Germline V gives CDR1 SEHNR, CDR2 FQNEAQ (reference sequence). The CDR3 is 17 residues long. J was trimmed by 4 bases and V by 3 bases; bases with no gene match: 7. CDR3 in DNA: TGTGCCAGCAGCTTTCGCGGGGGGGCGGCCGGGGCCAACGTCCTGACTTTC. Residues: CASSFRGGAAGANVLTF.

The DNA of the CDR3 is TGTGCCTGGAATAAGGGGATTTCTTACAATGAGCAGTTCTTC. Translated: CAWNKGISYNEQFF. The chain joins TRBV30 to TRBJ2-1, with TRBD1 as a possible D gene (5 bases). This CDR3 region has 14 residues. The germline gives CDR1 GTSNPN, CDR2 SVGIG (reference sequence). V lost 4 bases, J lost 4 bases, and 14 bases lay in between.

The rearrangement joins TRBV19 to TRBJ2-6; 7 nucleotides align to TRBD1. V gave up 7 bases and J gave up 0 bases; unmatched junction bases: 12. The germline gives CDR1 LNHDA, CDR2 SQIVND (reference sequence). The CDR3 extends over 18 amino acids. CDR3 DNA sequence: TGTGCCAGTACCTATTACAGGGGCCGCAACTCTGGGGCCAACGTCCTGACTTTC. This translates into CASTYYRGRNSGANVLTF. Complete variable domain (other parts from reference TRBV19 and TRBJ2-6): DGGITQSPKYLFRKEGQNVTLSCEQNLNHDAMYWYRQDPGQGLRLIYYSQIVNDFQKGDIAEGYSVSREKKESFPLTVTSAQKNPTAFYLCASTYYRGRNSGANVLTFGAGSRLTVL.

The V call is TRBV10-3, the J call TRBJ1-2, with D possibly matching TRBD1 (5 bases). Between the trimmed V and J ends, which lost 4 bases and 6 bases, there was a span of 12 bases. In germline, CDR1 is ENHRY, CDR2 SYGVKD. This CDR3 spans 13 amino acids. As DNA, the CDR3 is TGTGCCATCAGTGGAGGAACACAGGATGGCTACACCTTC. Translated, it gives CAISGGTQDGYTF.